This TCR beta chain was obtained from a study of blood T cell repertoires in COVID-19. The length of the CDR3 is 19 residues. The ends lost 1 base at V and 7 bases at J; junction bases unmatched: 21. The germline CDR1 and CDR2 sequences are LGHNA and YNFKEQ. TCRdb's copy holds only in-frame clones and misses some; the assay was immunoSEQ multiplex PCR. Here the sample spans 150,000 to 200,000 clones, about 85% being singletons. This clone was recorded once. Sequencing was done on a sample of peripheral blood. The chain has TRBV4-2 and TRBJ2-7; 8 bases fit TRBD2. This receptor was taken from a woman of 80 years or more with acute or convalescent COVID-19. This CDR3 is CASSQVRGGLSRLRVEQYF. The CDR3 region has the DNA TGTGCCAGCAGCCAAGTCCGGGGGGGGCTGTCTCGGCTACGCGTTGAGCAGTACTTC.